The 6 T cell receptor beta chains given below trace back to one sample, sequenced in a study of breast tumors, draining lymph nodes, adjacent tissues. Samples came from axillary lymph nodes draining the breast cancer. A single record per CDR3 protein comes from TCRdb applying MiXCR to the multiplex PCR reads. The sample lists around 250,000 distinct CDR3 sequences, around 34% occurring once. Sequencing was done on a sample of axillary lymph node tissue. These receptors were obtained from a female donor with breast cancer. Some clones in this sample may be carry-over from other donors' samples.

The sample holds many counts of this clonotype. This chain uses TRBV20-1 with TRBJ1-2; TRBD1 aligns across 8 bases. The CDR3 has 16 residues. CDR1 and CDR2 from the germline V gene are DFQATT and SNEGSKA (reference sequence). After removal of 5 bases from V and 2 bases from J, the junction contained 13 bases not matched to a gene. CDR3 in amino acids: CSAPSSRDRLNYGYTF. In DNA, the CDR3 is TGCAGTGCTCCTAGTAGCCGGGACAGGTTAAACTATGGCTACACCTTC.

This chain connects TRBV14 to TRBJ2-7; D tentatively fits TRBD1 or TRBD2 (5 bases each). Per the germline V gene, CDR1 is SGHDN and CDR2 is FVKESK. The CDR3 sequence is 15 residues long. V lost 3 bases and J lost 4, with 16 bases in between. CDR3 protein: CASSHISGREYEQYF. The CDR3 DNA is TGTGCCAGCAGCCACATAAGCGGCAGGGAGTACGAGCAGTACTTC.

The chain is built from TRBV28 and TRBJ1-6; D might be TRBD1 (6 bases). V was pared by 2 bases and J by 15 bases, with 14 bases between. The CDR3 has 13 residues. Per germline, CDR1 MDHEN and CDR2 SYDVKM. DNA of the CDR3: TGTGCCAGCAGTTTAACAGACAGGCGCCTCCTCCACTTT. This translates into CASSLTDRRLLHF.

This chain uses TRBV5-1 with TRBJ2-5; 7 bases map to TRBD2. Germline-derived CDR1 and CDR2 are SGHRS and YFSETQ. Trimming cost V 1 base and J 5 bases; bases outside gene matches: 5. The CDR3 totals 14 residues. The chain's CDR3 is CASSLSGLVETQYF. CDR3 sequence (DNA): TGCGCCAGCAGCTTGTCAGGACTAGTCGAGACCCAGTACTTC. Based on the CDR3 plus reference TRBV5-1 and TRBJ2-5, the full variable domain is KAGVTQTPRYLIKTRGQQVTLSCSPISGHRSVSWYQQTPGQGLQFLFEYFSETQRNKGNFPGRFSGRQFSNSRSEMNVSTLELGDSALYLCASSLSGLVETQYFGPGTRLLVL.

The chain carries TRBV5-1 and TRBJ2-7, with TRBD1 matching 9 bases. The length of the CDR3 is 15 residues. J lost 2 bases, V lost 1 base, and 4 bases had no gene match. Germline V gene lookup returns CDR1 SGHRS and CDR2 YFSETQ. CDR3 amino acids: CASSLRQGEAYEQYF. The DNA of the CDR3 is TGCGCCAGCAGCTTGAGACAGGGGGAAGCCTACGAGCAGTACTTC.

Turning to this clonotype: A much more abundant neighbour one base away suggests this may be a read error. The chain uses TRBV7-2 and TRBJ2-1; D remains ambiguous. Per the germline V gene, CDR1 is SGHTA and CDR2 is FQGNSA. The CDR3 contains 12 residues. The CDR3 DNA reads as TGTGCCAGCAGCCCAACCATCAATGGGCAGTTCTTC. Amino acid sequence: CASSPTINGQFF.